A selection of T cell receptor beta chains follows, all from one sample in a study of beta chain features in type 1 diabetes. Sequencing was performed with immunoSEQ multiplex PCR; in TCRdb, only in-frame clones are kept and a portion is missing. Of 250,000 or so clones listed, approximately 15% are singletons. Sequencing was performed on naive CD4+ T cells from blood. These receptors were obtained from a man aged 25-45 years with type 1 diabetes. Both conserved end residues are part of each CDR3. The order of the fields is V gene, D gene, J gene, clone size, CDR3 DNA, CDR3 protein. D genes are given only for firm matches. A row's size may be missing; if present it is once, few, many or a size class.

V gene: TRBV13
D gene: TRBD2
J gene: TRBJ2-3
clone size: few
CDR3 DNA: TGTGCCAGCAGCTACAGGACTAGCGTTGCTAGCACAGATACGCAGTATTTT
CDR3 protein: CASSYRTSVASTDTQYF

V gene: TRBV7-9
D gene: .
J gene: TRBJ1-3
clone size: few
CDR3 DNA: TGTGCCAGCAGCCCGGTGAGCTCTGGAAACACCATATATTTT
CDR3 protein: CASSPVSSGNTIYF

V gene: TRBV19
D gene: .
J gene: TRBJ1-2
clone size: .
CDR3 DNA: TGTGCCACCACCGTGGAGGGGAGGAACTATGGCTACACCTTC
CDR3 protein: CATTVEGRNYGYTF

V gene: TRBV2
D gene: .
J gene: TRBJ2-1
clone size: .
CDR3 DNA: TGTGCCAGCGGGACTTCTTACAATGAGCAGTTCTTC
CDR3 protein: CASGTSYNEQFF

V gene: TRBV27
D gene: TRBD2
J gene: TRBJ2-3
clone size: .
CDR3 DNA: TGTGCCAGCAGTTTAGATAGCGGGAGGCTGGTGGATACGCAGTATTTT
CDR3 protein: CASSLDSGRLVDTQYF

V gene: TRBV2
D gene: .
J gene: TRBJ1-5
clone size: .
CDR3 DNA: TGTGCCAGCAGTGCTGGCAGTATCAATCAGCCCCAGCATTTT
CDR3 protein: CASSAGSINQPQHF

V gene: TRBV9
D gene: .
J gene: TRBJ2-3
clone size: few
CDR3 DNA: TGTGCCAGCAGCGTAGAAGGTAACAGGGCCACAGATACGCAGTATTTT
CDR3 protein: CASSVEGNRATDTQYF

V gene: TRBV30
D gene: .
J gene: TRBJ1-5
clone size: .
CDR3 DNA: TGTGCCTGGAGTCCACCCGGGAAAGGCAATCAGCCCCAGCATTTT
CDR3 protein: CAWSPPGKGNQPQHF

V gene: TRBV6-5
D gene: TRBD2
J gene: TRBJ2-7
clone size: few
CDR3 DNA: TGTGCCAGCATCCTAGCGGGAGGGTACTCCTACGAGCAGTACTTC
CDR3 protein: CASILAGGYSYEQYF

V gene: TRBV30
D gene: TRBD1
J gene: TRBJ1-6
clone size: .
CDR3 DNA: TGTGCCTGGAGTGGGGGACAGACCTTTTATAATTCACCCCTCCACTTT
CDR3 protein: CAWSGGQTFYNSPLHF

V gene: TRBV2
D gene: .
J gene: TRBJ2-1
clone size: few
CDR3 DNA: TGTGCCAGCAGTAGACTCCCCAATGAGCAGTTCTTC
CDR3 protein: CASSRLPNEQFF

V gene: TRBV9
D gene: TRBD2
J gene: TRBJ2-1
clone size: .
CDR3 DNA: TGTGCCAGCAGCGTAGCGGGAGGAACTTACAATGAGCAGTTCTTC
CDR3 protein: CASSVAGGTYNEQFF

V gene: TRBV2
D gene: .
J gene: TRBJ1-1
clone size: .
CDR3 DNA: TGTGCCAGCAGTGACCCGGACAGTGAAGCTTTCTTT
CDR3 protein: CASSDPDSEAFF

V gene: TRBV25-1
D gene: .
J gene: TRBJ2-3
clone size: few
CDR3 DNA: TGTGCCAGCAGTGAATCGGGGTGGGGCACAGATACGCAGTATTTT
CDR3 protein: CASSESGWGTDTQYF

V gene: TRBV9
D gene: TRBD2
J gene: TRBJ2-2
clone size: few
CDR3 DNA: TGTGCCAGCAGCGCCCGACTAGCTGCGAACACCGGGGAGCTGTTTTTT
CDR3 protein: CASSARLAANTGELFF

V gene: TRBV7-9
D gene: .
J gene: TRBJ2-5
clone size: .
CDR3 DNA: TGTGCCAGCAGTCCGGGGGGCGGGGTTGTGGAGACCCAGTACTTC
CDR3 protein: CASSPGGGVVETQYF

V gene: TRBV30
D gene: TRBD1
J gene: TRBJ1-1
clone size: few
CDR3 DNA: TGTGCCTGGAGTGCAGGGGGTTGGAACACTGAAGCTTTCTTT
CDR3 protein: CAWSAGGWNTEAFF

V gene: TRBV18
D gene: .
J gene: TRBJ2-7
clone size: .
CDR3 DNA: TGTGCCAGCTCACGAGCGGACTTCTACGAGCAGTACTTC
CDR3 protein: CASSRADFYEQYF

V gene: TRBV7-6
D gene: TRBD2
J gene: TRBJ2-7
clone size: .
CDR3 DNA: TGTGCCAGCAGCCCGAGGGCGGGGGCCTACGAGCAGTACTTC
CDR3 protein: CASSPRAGAYEQYF

V gene: TRBV6-4
D gene: .
J gene: TRBJ1-1
clone size: .
CDR3 DNA: TGTGCCAGCAGTGACGGGCGGAACACTGAAGCTTTCTTT
CDR3 protein: CASSDGRNTEAFF

V gene: TRBV6-1
D gene: .
J gene: TRBJ2-7
clone size: few
CDR3 DNA: TGTGCCAGCAGTCTGATTAACCCGGAGTTCGACGAGCAGTACTTC
CDR3 protein: CASSLINPEFDEQYF

V gene: TRBV5-4
D gene: TRBD2
J gene: TRBJ2-3
clone size: .
CDR3 DNA: TGTGCCAGCAGCTTCACTAGCGGGGGGGCCTCAGATACGCAGTATTTT
CDR3 protein: CASSFTSGGASDTQYF

V gene: TRBV7-9
D gene: TRBD1
J gene: TRBJ2-7
clone size: .
CDR3 DNA: TGTGCCAGCAGGGGGGACAGGGCCTTTTCCTACGAGCAGTACTTC
CDR3 protein: CASRGDRAFSYEQYF

V gene: TRBV21-1
D gene: .
J gene: TRBJ1-2
clone size: .
CDR3 DNA: TGTGCCAGCAGCTCTTCCGGGGACAGGGGGCAAGGGGGCTACACCTTC
CDR3 protein: CASSSSGDRGQGGYTF

V gene: TRBV6-6
D gene: TRBD1
J gene: TRBJ1-6
clone size: .
CDR3 DNA: TGTGCCAGCAGAAGGACAGGGGTGGGAAATTCACCCCTCCACTTT
CDR3 protein: CASRRTGVGNSPLHF

V gene: TRBV4-2
D gene: TRBD2
J gene: TRBJ2-3
clone size: few
CDR3 DNA: TGTGCCAGCAGCGTAAGAACCGGGACTAGCGACACAGATACGCAGTATTTT
CDR3 protein: CASSVRTGTSDTDTQYF

V gene: TRBV2
D gene: .
J gene: TRBJ2-1
clone size: .
CDR3 DNA: TGTGCCAGCAGGAGAACCTCGAGCTCCTACAATGAGCAGTTCTTC
CDR3 protein: CASRRTSSSYNEQFF

V gene: TRBV7-9
D gene: .
J gene: TRBJ2-1
clone size: many
CDR3 DNA: TGTGCCAGCAGCCCTCCGGGAAGCGTTGAGCAGTTCTTC
CDR3 protein: CASSPPGSVEQFF

V gene: TRBV28
D gene: TRBD2
J gene: TRBJ2-2
clone size: .
CDR3 DNA: TGTGCCAGCAGTCCCCGAACCGGGACTACGAACACCGGGGAGCTGTTTTTT
CDR3 protein: CASSPRTGTTNTGELFF

V gene: TRBV10-3
D gene: .
J gene: TRBJ2-5
clone size: .
CDR3 DNA: TGTGCCATCTGGGTCGGGGTCGGGAGCCCTCAAGAGACCCAGTACTTC
CDR3 protein: CAIWVGVGSPQETQYF

V gene: TRBV7-9
D gene: .
J gene: TRBJ1-1
clone size: few
CDR3 DNA: TGTGCCAGCAGCTGGGGCGCTGGTGACACTGAAGCTTTCTTT
CDR3 protein: CASSWGAGDTEAFF

V gene: TRBV5-4
D gene: .
J gene: TRBJ1-4
clone size: .
CDR3 DNA: TGTGCCAGCAGCTTGGATGGGCGACCCGAAAAACTGTTTTTT
CDR3 protein: CASSLDGRPEKLFF

V gene: TRBV4-2
D gene: TRBD2
J gene: TRBJ2-1
clone size: few
CDR3 DNA: TGTGCCAGCAGCCAAGCCGGGACTAGCGGACACAATGAGCAGTTCTTC
CDR3 protein: CASSQAGTSGHNEQFF

V gene: TRBV27
D gene: .
J gene: TRBJ1-1
clone size: few
CDR3 DNA: TGTGCCAGCAGTTTATCAACAGGAGTAAACACTGAAGCTTTCTTT
CDR3 protein: CASSLSTGVNTEAFF

V gene: TRBV11-2
D gene: .
J gene: TRBJ2-1
clone size: few
CDR3 DNA: TGTGCCAGCAGCTTAGATGGAGGGGGCTGGGAGCAGTTCTTC
CDR3 protein: CASSLDGGGWEQFF

V gene: TRBV7-2
D gene: TRBD2
J gene: TRBJ2-5
clone size: few
CDR3 DNA: TGTGCCAGCAGCTTCCGCGGGAGTCCTCAAGAGACCCAGTACTTC
CDR3 protein: CASSFRGSPQETQYF

V gene: TRBV6-6
D gene: TRBD2
J gene: TRBJ2-7
clone size: .
CDR3 DNA: TGTGCCAGCAGGGCAATAGCGGGAGTGTCCTACGAGCAGTACTTC
CDR3 protein: CASRAIAGVSYEQYF

V gene: TRBV11-3
D gene: .
J gene: TRBJ2-3
clone size: few
CDR3 DNA: TGTGCCAGCAGCAACCCCGCCCGGGCAGATACGCAGTATTTT
CDR3 protein: CASSNPARADTQYF

V gene: TRBV21-1
D gene: .
J gene: TRBJ1-5
clone size: few
CDR3 DNA: TGTGCCAGCAGCAAAGTACGAGACAGGTCATTAGGCAATCAGCCCCAGCATTTT
CDR3 protein: CASSKVRDRSLGNQPQHF

V gene: TRBV29-1
D gene: TRBD1
J gene: TRBJ1-1
clone size: few
CDR3 DNA: TGCAGCGTCTACAGGGGGCCAGGTACTGAAGCTTTCTTT
CDR3 protein: CSVYRGPGTEAFF

V gene: TRBV30
D gene: TRBD1
J gene: TRBJ2-7
clone size: .
CDR3 DNA: TGTGCCTTTGGACAGGGCTCCTACGAGCAGTACTTC
CDR3 protein: CAFGQGSYEQYF

V gene: TRBV30
D gene: TRBD1
J gene: TRBJ1-1
clone size: few
CDR3 DNA: TGTGCCTGGAACAGGGGGAGAACTGAAGCTTTCTTT
CDR3 protein: CAWNRGRTEAFF

V gene: TRBV2
D gene: TRBD1
J gene: TRBJ1-6
clone size: .
CDR3 DNA: TGTGCCAGCAGTGAAGGACAGGGAGGTTCACCCCTCCACTTT
CDR3 protein: CASSEGQGGSPLHF

V gene: TRBV9
D gene: .
J gene: TRBJ2-5
clone size: .
CDR3 DNA: TGTGCCAGCAGCGCGGACCCCCGGGGGGAGACCCAGTACTTC
CDR3 protein: CASSADPRGETQYF

V gene: TRBV7-9
D gene: TRBD1
J gene: TRBJ1-1
clone size: .
CDR3 DNA: TGTGCCAGCAGCTCCCCTGCATGGACAGGGGAAGCTTTCTTT
CDR3 protein: CASSSPAWTGEAFF

V gene: TRBV7-2
D gene: .
J gene: TRBJ2-5
clone size: .
CDR3 DNA: TGTGCCAGCAGCCGTACTAGGGTGGGCGGGACCCAGTACTTC
CDR3 protein: CASSRTRVGGTQYF

V gene: TRBV7-7
D gene: TRBD2
J gene: TRBJ2-5
clone size: few
CDR3 DNA: TGTGCCAGCAGCCCTGGGACTAGCGGGAGAGAGACCCAGTACTTC
CDR3 protein: CASSPGTSGRETQYF

V gene: TRBV18
D gene: .
J gene: TRBJ2-7
clone size: .
CDR3 DNA: TGTGCCAGCTCACGAGGAGGTCGCTCCTACGAGCAGTACTTC
CDR3 protein: CASSRGGRSYEQYF